The T cell receptor (beta chain) described here comes from a study of cytomegalovirus exposure and HLA in healthy donors. At the level of the study: In an early release, HLA-typed donors contributed 80 million to 95 million unique TCR sequences. Genotyping of roughly 400 donors showed that 70% to 90% belonged to the Caucasian-associated ancestry cluster.

This clone was picked up one time. What it binds is unknown. 60 Vbeta and 13 Jbeta primers were used in PCR. Generated by immunoSEQ multiplex PCR, the TCRdb table keeps only in-frame clones and is missing some. In the table there are 110,000 to 150,000 clones, 60% to 80% of which are singletons. Study-level findings and limits: In a later analysis, V- and J-gene trimming of beta chains associated with a DCLRE1C missense variant, replicated independently.

Sequenced input: PBMCs. The receptor was derived from a woman aged 25-40 years in good health and CMV-seronegative.

CDR3 DNA: TGTGCCAGCAGCTTAATACCGGGACAGATAGATGGCTACACCTTC. Its translation is CASSLIPGQIDGYTF. This rearrangement joins TRBV27 to TRBJ1-2; 7 bases line up with TRBD1. V lost 6 bases and J lost 6; bases outside the gene matches: 13. CDR1 is MNHEY and CDR2 is SMNVEV in the germline V gene (reference sequence). The CDR3 is 15 amino acids.